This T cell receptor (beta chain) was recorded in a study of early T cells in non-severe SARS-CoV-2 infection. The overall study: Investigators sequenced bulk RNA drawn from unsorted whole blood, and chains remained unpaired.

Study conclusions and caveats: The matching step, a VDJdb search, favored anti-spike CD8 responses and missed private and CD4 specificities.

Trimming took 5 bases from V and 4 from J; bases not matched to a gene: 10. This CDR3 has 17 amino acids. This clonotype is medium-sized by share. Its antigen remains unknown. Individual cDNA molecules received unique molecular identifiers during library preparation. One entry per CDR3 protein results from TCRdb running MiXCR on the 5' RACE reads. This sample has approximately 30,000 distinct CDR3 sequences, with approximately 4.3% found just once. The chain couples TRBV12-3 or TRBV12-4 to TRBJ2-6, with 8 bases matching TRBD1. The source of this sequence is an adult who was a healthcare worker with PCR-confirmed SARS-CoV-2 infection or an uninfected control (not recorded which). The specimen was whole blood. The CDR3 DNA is TGTGCCAGCAGTCCAGGGGGCGGGGTGGAAGGGGCCAACGTCCTGACTTTC. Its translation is CASSPGGGVEGANVLTF.